Listed here are 9 T cell receptor beta chains from one sample, sequenced in a study of T cells in Graves' hyperthyroidism and ophthalmopathy. Using RNA transcripts as the source, TCR beta CDR3 regions were amplified. HTBI primers were used for first-round RT-PCR of the TCR CDR3. TCRdb independently ran MiXCR on the multiplex PCR reads; one entry per CDR3 protein. The repertoire holds 300,000 to 450,000 distinct CDR3 sequences, 13% to 15% seen once, with around 20% in the top ten. Sequencing was carried out using blood. Receptor source: a woman in her twenties or thirties with Graves' ophthalmopathy.

The table lists this clonotype with many counts. The chain uses TRBV30 and TRBJ2-1, with D possibly being TRBD2 (5 bases). Trimming stripped 0 bases from V and 4 bases from J, with 13 bases between. Germline V gene sequence: CDR1 GTSNPN, CDR2 SVGIG (reference sequence). The CDR3 consists of 15 residues. CDR3 coding DNA: TGTGCCTGGAGTGTTCTGTCGGGGAATTACAATGAGCAGTTCTTC. This encodes CAWSVLSGNYNEQFF.

Ten or more counts support this clonotype. This chain uses TRBV11-2 with TRBJ1-3; 11 bases line up with TRBD1. The germline V gene encodes CDR1 SGHAT and CDR2 FQNNGV. The CDR3 runs to 13 residues. J was trimmed by 6 bases and V by 10 bases; bases with no gene match: 5. Written as DNA, the CDR3 is TGTGCCACATACGGACAGGGGGCAAACACCATATATTTT. Amino acid sequence: CATYGQGANTIYF.

This clonotype has a count of ten or more. The chain is built from TRBV7-3 and TRBJ2-3, with TRBD1 matching 7 bases. The CDR3 loop spans 19 amino acids. Germline CDR1 SGHTA, CDR2 FQGTGA. J lost 5 bases, V lost 5 bases, and 22 bases had no gene match. The CDR3 nucleotides are TGTGCCAGCAGCACGGGACAGATTGTTACCCCCGCACAGATAGATACGCAGTATTTT. This codes for CASSTGQIVTPAQIDTQYF. Complete variable domain (other parts from reference TRBV7-3 and TRBJ2-3): GAGVSQTPSNKVTEKGKYVELRCDPISGHTALYWYRQSLGQGPEFLIYFQGTGAADDSGLPNDRFFAVRPEGSVSTLKIQRTERGDSAVYLCASSTGQIVTPAQIDTQYFGPGTRLTVL.

As for this clonotype: An end of the junction does not agree with germline; a read error may underlie this. The V call is TRBV28, the J call TRBJ2-5; 9 nucleotides match TRBD1. Germline CDR1 MDHEN, CDR2 SYDVKM. This CDR3 spans 14 amino acids. The CDR3 region has the DNA TGTGCCGGCAGTGAGACCGGGACAGGGCGTCATCAGTACTTC. Protein: CAGSETGTGRHQYF.

This clonotype was observed many times. A junction boundary mismatches the germline segment, possibly from a read error. In nucleotides, the CDR3 is TGTGCCAGCAGAACCGGGACAGGGAGTAACTTTGGCTACACCTTC. This sequence encodes CASRTGTGSNFGYTF. This chain connects TRBV5-5 to TRBJ1-2, with 9 positions matching TRBD1. CDR1 is SGHKS, CDR2 YYEKEE, per germline (reference sequence). CDR3 length equals 15 residues.

V is TRBV29-1 and J is TRBJ2-5, with 7 bases matching TRBD2. CDR3 length: 19 amino acids. Germline V gene sequence: CDR1 SQVTM, CDR2 ANQGSEA. V was pared by 2 bases and J by 0 bases, with 18 bases of the junction left unmatched. The CDR3 coding sequence is TGCAGCGTTGAACCCTCGGGGGGTTACAGTTCTCGGTACCAAGAGACCCAGTACTTC. Translating gives CSVEPSGGYSSRYQETQYF.

This clonotype was counted many times. The chain is built from TRBV18 and TRBJ2-7; 9 bases match TRBD1. CDR1 KGHSH and CDR2 LQKENI come from the germline V gene. V trimming: 2 bases; J trimming: 4 bases; junction bases outside the gene matches: 6. The CDR3 runs to 15 residues. CDR3 in DNA: TGTGCCAGCTCACCAGGGCCGGGACAGGGTTACGAGCAGTACTTC. Its translation: CASSPGPGQGYEQYF.

This clonotype was counted ten times or more. The V call is TRBV12-3 or TRBV12-4, the J call TRBJ1-1; 8 bases agree with TRBD1. The V and J ends lost 6 bases and 0 bases, in that order; junction bases with no gene match: 6. The CDR3 sequence is 15 residues long. CDR3 nucleotide sequence: TGTGCCAGCAGCAAACAGGGACAGGTGAACACTGAAGCTTTCTTT. Translation: CASSKQGQVNTEAFF.

This clonotype has a count of ten or more. The chain uses TRBV29-1 and TRBJ1-2; perhaps TRBD1 as D (6 bases). Germline values: CDR1 SQVTM, CDR2 ANQGSEA. Trimming pared 4 bases from V and 0 bases from J, leaving 12 bases between. CDR3 length: 14 amino acids. The CDR3 DNA sequence: TGCAGCGTTGGCCGACAGGATACTAACTATGGCTACACCTTC. This encodes CSVGRQDTNYGYTF.